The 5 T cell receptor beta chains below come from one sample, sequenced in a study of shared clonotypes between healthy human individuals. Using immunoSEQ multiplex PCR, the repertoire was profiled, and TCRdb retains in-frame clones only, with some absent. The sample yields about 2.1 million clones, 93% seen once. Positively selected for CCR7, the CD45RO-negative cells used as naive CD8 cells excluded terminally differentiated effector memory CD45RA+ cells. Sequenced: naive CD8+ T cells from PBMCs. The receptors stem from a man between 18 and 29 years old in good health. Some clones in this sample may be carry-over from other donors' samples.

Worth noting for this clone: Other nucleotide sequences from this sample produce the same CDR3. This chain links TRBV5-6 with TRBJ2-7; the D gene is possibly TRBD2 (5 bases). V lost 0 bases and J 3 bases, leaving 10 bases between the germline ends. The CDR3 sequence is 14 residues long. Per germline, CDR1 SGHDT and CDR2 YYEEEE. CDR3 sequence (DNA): TGTGCCAGCAGCTTGGCCGGAGGAAACTACGAGCAGTACTTC. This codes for CASSLAGGNYEQYF.

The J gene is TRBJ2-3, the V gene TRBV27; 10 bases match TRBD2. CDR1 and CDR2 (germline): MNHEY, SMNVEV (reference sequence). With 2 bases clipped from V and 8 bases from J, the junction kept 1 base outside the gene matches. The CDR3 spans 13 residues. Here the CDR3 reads CASSLGLAATQYF. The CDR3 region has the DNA TGTGCCAGCAGTTTAGGACTAGCGGCTACGCAGTATTTT.

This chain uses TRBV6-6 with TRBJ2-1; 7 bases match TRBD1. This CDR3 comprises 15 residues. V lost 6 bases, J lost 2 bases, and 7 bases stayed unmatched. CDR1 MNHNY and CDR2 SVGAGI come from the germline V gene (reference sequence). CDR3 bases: TGTGCCAGCAGCTTACTACAGGGGACCTACAATGAGCAGTTCTTC. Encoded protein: CASSLLQGTYNEQFF.

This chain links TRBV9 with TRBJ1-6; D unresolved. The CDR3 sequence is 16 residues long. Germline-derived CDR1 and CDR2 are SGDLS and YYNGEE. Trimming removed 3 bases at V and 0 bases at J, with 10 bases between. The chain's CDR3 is CASSASGDSYNSPLHF. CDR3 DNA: TGTGCCAGCAGCGCCTCTGGCGACTCCTATAATTCACCCCTCCACTTT.

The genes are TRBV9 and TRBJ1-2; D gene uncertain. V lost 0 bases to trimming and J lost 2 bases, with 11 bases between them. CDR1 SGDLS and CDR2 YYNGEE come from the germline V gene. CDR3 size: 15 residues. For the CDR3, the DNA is TGTGCCAGCAGCGTAGATGGCGGCACCAACTATGGCTACACCTTC. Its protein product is CASSVDGGTNYGYTF.